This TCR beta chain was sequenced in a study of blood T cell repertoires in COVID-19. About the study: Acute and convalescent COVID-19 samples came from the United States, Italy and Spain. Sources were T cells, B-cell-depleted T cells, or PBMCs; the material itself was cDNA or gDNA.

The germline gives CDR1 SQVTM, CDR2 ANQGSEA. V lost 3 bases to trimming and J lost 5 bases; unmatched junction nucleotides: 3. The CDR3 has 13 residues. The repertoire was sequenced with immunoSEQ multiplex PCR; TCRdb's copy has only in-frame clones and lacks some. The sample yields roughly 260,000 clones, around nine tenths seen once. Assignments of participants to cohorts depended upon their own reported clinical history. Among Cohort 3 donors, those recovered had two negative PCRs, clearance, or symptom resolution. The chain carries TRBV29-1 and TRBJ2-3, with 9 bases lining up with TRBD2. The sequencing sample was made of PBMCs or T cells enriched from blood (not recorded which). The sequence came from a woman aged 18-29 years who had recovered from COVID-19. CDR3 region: CSVDLLAGDTQYF. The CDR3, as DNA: TGCAGCGTTGATCTACTAGCGGGAGATACGCAGTATTTT.